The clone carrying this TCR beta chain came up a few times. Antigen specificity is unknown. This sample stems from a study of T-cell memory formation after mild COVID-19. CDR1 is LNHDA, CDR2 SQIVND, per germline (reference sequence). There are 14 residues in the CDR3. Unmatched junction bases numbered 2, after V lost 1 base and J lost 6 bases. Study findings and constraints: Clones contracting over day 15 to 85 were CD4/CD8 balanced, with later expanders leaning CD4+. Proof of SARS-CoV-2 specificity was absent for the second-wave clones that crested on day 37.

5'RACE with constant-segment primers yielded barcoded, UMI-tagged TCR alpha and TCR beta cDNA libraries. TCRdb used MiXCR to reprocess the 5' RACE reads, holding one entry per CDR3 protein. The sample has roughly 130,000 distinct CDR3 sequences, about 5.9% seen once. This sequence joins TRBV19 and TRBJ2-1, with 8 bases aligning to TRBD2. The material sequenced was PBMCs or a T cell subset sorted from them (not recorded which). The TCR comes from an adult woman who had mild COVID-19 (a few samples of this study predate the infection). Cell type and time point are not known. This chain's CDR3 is CASSIAGTSNEQFF. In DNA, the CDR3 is TGTGCCAGTAGTATAGCCGGGACTAGCAATGAGCAGTTCTTC.